This T cell receptor beta chain was profiled in a study of blood T cell repertoires in COVID-19. About the research overall: Sites across the United States, Italy and Spain contributed samples from acute and convalescent COVID-19. T cells, B-cell-depleted T cells, or PBMCs provided the cDNA or gDNA that served as material.

Original processing methods: Estimation of nucleated cell counts relied on the amplification of reference gene primers. Here immunoSEQ multiplex PCR was the method, and the copy in TCRdb shows in-frame clones only, minus some. That table supplies the V and J calls and clone size; D and trimming were determined from the DNA. The table lists roughly 82,000 clones, less than 95% of them singletons. V lost 1 base, J lost 5 bases, and 9 bases lay in between. Germline assignment: CDR1 SGHDN and CDR2 FVKESK. The length of the CDR3 is 15 residues. The clonotype comes from a woman in her fifties or sixties in a cohort sampled during active COVID-19. Sequencing input: peripheral blood. The gene calls are TRBV14 and TRBJ1-6; D unresolved. CDR3 loop: CASSQANTNNSPLHF. DNA of the CDR3: TGTGCCAGCAGCCAAGCGAACACAAATAATTCACCCCTCCACTTT.